This is a list of T cell receptor beta chains from one sample in a study of blood T cell repertoires in COVID-19. Assay: immunoSEQ multiplex PCR; the TCRdb copy retains only in-frame clones and omits some. The top ten clones hold 2.5% of a sample with about 140,000 clones, 87% of them seen once. Sequencing input: peripheral blood. These receptors all come from a man in his fifties or sixties with active COVID-19. Each CDR3 is given with its conserved first and last residue. A D gene is named only where the DNA matches it firmly. Clone size is given for some rows only: seen once, a few or many times, or a class if the clone is expanded.

d_call	v_call	j_call	clone_size	cdr3_nt	cdr3_aa
TRBD1	TRBV25-1	TRBJ2-7	NA	TGTGCCAGCAGTGGCCGGGACAGGTCCCGATACGAGCAGTACTTC	CASSGRDRSRYEQYF
NA	TRBV7-3	TRBJ2-1	NA	TGTGCCAGCAGCTCCGTCGGGGCCTACAATGAGCAGTTCTTC	CASSSVGAYNEQFF
TRBD1	TRBV30	TRBJ1-3	NA	TGTGCTTACAGGGGGAGCGGAAACACCATATATTTT	CAYRGSGNTIYF
NA	TRBV18	TRBJ2-7	NA	TGTGCCAGCTCACGAGCGTCCTACGAGCAGTACTTC	CASSRASYEQYF
NA	TRBV9	TRBJ2-1	NA	TGTGCCAGCAGCGTAGACGGGGGTTATGAGCAGTTCTTC	CASSVDGGYEQFF
NA	TRBV10-3	TRBJ1-2	NA	TGTGCCATCAGTGAACAGGAGTCCTATGGCTACACCTTC	CAISEQESYGYTF
NA	TRBV18	TRBJ2-7	once	TGTGCCAGCTCGCGTGGGGCAGGCCTGGGTGGAGGGAGAGAGCAGTACTTC	CASSRGAGLGGGREQYF
TRBD2	TRBV4-3	TRBJ2-2	NA	TGCGCCAGCAGCCGGGCGAGGGAAGCGGGGGGTGGCGGGGAGCTGTTTTTT	CASSRAREAGGGGELFF
TRBD2	TRBV6-6	TRBJ2-3	NA	TGTGCCAGCAGTCCCCCTGCTGGGCGGGGGAACACAGATACGCAGTATTTT	CASSPPAGRGNTDTQYF
TRBD2	TRBV3-1/TRBV3-2	TRBJ2-2	NA	TGTGCCAGCAGCCGGAGTAGCGGGGGTTCAGGGGAGCTGTTTTTT	CASSRSSGGSGELFF
TRBD1	TRBV7-9	TRBJ1-4	once	TGTGCCAGCAGCTTGACAGGGAGGATGGGGACTAATGAAAAACTGTTTTTT	CASSLTGRMGTNEKLFF
TRBD1	TRBV24-1	TRBJ2-1	NA	TGTGCCACCAGTGATTCTAGGACAGGGTCAAGGAATGAGCAGTTCTTC	CATSDSRTGSRNEQFF
NA	TRBV11-1	TRBJ2-7	NA	TGTGCCAGCAGCTTAGCTGGCAGGGATTACGAGCAGTACTTC	CASSLAGRDYEQYF
TRBD1	TRBV5-6	TRBJ1-5	NA	TGTGCCAGCAGCTTCTTGAATAACAGGGGGCATCAGCCCCAGCATTTT	CASSFLNNRGHQPQHF
TRBD1	TRBV3-1/TRBV3-2	TRBJ1-2	once	TGTGCCAGCAGCCAAAGGGACAGGAGAGGAGGCTACACCTTC	CASSQRDRRGGYTF
NA	TRBV3-1/TRBV3-2	TRBJ1-4	NA	TGTGCCAGCAGCCTCGTAGTTTGGGAGGATGAAAAACTGTTTTTT	CASSLVVWEDEKLFF
TRBD1	TRBV6-5	TRBJ1-4	NA	TGTGCCAGCAGGGCGGGAGGGGGCGGAAAACTGTTTTTT	CASRAGGGGKLFF
TRBD1	TRBV28	TRBJ1-2	NA	TGTGCCAGCCGGACAGGGGACTATGGCTACACCTTC	CASRTGDYGYTF
NA	TRBV6-2/TRBV6-3	TRBJ2-5	NA	TGTGCCAGCAGTTCCCGGACCATAGCGGTAATCGGGACCCAGTACTTC	CASSSRTIAVIGTQYF
TRBD1	TRBV5-1	TRBJ1-4	NA	TGCGCCAGCAGCTTAGGGACAGGGAGGGCTAATGAAAAACTGTTTTTT	CASSLGTGRANEKLFF
NA	TRBV11-3	TRBJ2-2	NA	TGTGCCAGCAGCTCCTCTAGGGGGTTTTACACCGGGGAGCTGTTTTTT	CASSSSRGFYTGELFF
NA	TRBV29-1	TRBJ2-6	NA	TGCAGTACGGCGGGAAAAGGGGCCAACGTCCTGACTTTC	CSTAGKGANVLTF
TRBD1	TRBV3-1/TRBV3-2	TRBJ2-1	NA	TGTGCCAGCAGCCAAGATTGGAGGACAGGGGGAAGCGATGAGCAGTTCTTC	CASSQDWRTGGSDEQFF
NA	TRBV4-2	TRBJ2-7	few	TGTGCCAGCAGCCCGCTTGGACAGCCCTACGAGCAGTACTTC	CASSPLGQPYEQYF
NA	TRBV4-2	TRBJ1-2	NA	TGTGCCAGCAGCCAATCCGACAGCCCCTATGGCTACACCTTC	CASSQSDSPYGYTF
NA	TRBV18	TRBJ1-1	NA	TGTGCCAGCTCAGGCGGGTCCGGACAGCCATCGGGAGCTTTCTTT	CASSGGSGQPSGAFF
NA	TRBV3-1/TRBV3-2	TRBJ2-2	NA	TGTGCCAGCAGCCTGCAGCGGAGACCCCACGGGGAGCTGTTTTTT	CASSLQRRPHGELFF
NA	TRBV6-1	TRBJ1-2	NA	TGTGCCAGCAGTGAAGCGAGGTGGCCGCCTTATGGCTACACCTTC	CASSEARWPPYGYTF
TRBD1	TRBV20-1	TRBJ2-5	NA	TGCAGTGCTAGTCAGCCCAGGTACACAGGGGCCCTCCAAGAGACCCAGTACTTC	CSASQPRYTGALQETQYF
TRBD1	TRBV10-3	TRBJ2-1	NA	TGTGCCATCGCCGCCGGGACAGGGGGCTCAGGGAGCCTCAATGAGCAGTTCTTC	CAIAAGTGGSGSLNEQFF
NA	TRBV11-2	TRBJ2-7	NA	TGTGCCAGCAGCTTAGATCTAGTGGCGACCGCGACCTACGAGCAGTACTTC	CASSLDLVATATYEQYF
TRBD2	TRBV6-5	TRBJ2-1	NA	TGTGCCAGCCGGACGGGGGGGAGAAGTAATGAGCAGTTCTTC	CASRTGGRSNEQFF
NA	TRBV27	TRBJ1-4	once	TGTGCCAGCAGCTCTTCACTTAGGGGCTTTGGAAAACTGTTTTTT	CASSSSLRGFGKLFF
TRBD1	TRBV18	TRBJ1-6	NA	TGTGCCAGCTCACCATTAGTTGGACAGGGCCTCGGGGAGGGTTCACCCCTCCACTTT	CASSPLVGQGLGEGSPLHF
NA	TRBV12-5	TRBJ1-1	NA	TGTGCTAGTGGTTTGGTACCGGGGACTGAAGCTTTCTTT	CASGLVPGTEAFF
NA	TRBV7-9	TRBJ1-1	NA	TGTGCCAGCAGCTTAACTTGGGGCGACGTAATGAACACTGAAGCTTTCTTT	CASSLTWGDVMNTEAFF
TRBD1	TRBV2	TRBJ1-2	NA	TGTGCCAGCAGTGGGGACAGGGAGAGATCCTATGGCTACACCTTC	CASSGDRERSYGYTF
TRBD2	TRBV5-3	TRBJ2-3	NA	TGTGCCAGAAGCTCCCTTTGGAAGCGGGGGGCAGATACGCAGTATTTT	CARSSLWKRGADTQYF
TRBD2	TRBV2	TRBJ2-3	NA	TGTGCCAGCAGTACTAGCGGCACAGATACGCAGTATTTT	CASSTSGTDTQYF
NA	TRBV19	TRBJ1-2	NA	TGTGCCAGTAGTCTAGGACAGCACAACTATGGCTACACCTTC	CASSLGQHNYGYTF
NA	TRBV2	TRBJ2-1	NA	TGTGCCAGCAGGGGGAGGGGGAATGAGCAGTTCTTC	CASRGRGNEQFF
TRBD1	TRBV3-1/TRBV3-2	TRBJ1-4	NA	TGTGCCAGCAGCCAATGGAGGGACAGCGAAAAACTGTTTTTT	CASSQWRDSEKLFF
NA	TRBV12-3/TRBV12-4	TRBJ1-2	NA	TGTGCCAGCAGCCCTGGGGGCGGACTGGGCTACACCTTC	CASSPGGGLGYTF
NA	TRBV2	TRBJ1-1	NA	TGTGCCAGCATCCGGGAGTATTCTGCCACTGAAGCTTTCTTT	CASIREYSATEAFF
NA	TRBV5-6	TRBJ2-7	NA	TGTGCCAGCAGCCCGCGGGCCTCCTACGAGCAGTACTTC	CASSPRASYEQYF
NA	TRBV6-5	TRBJ2-2	NA	TGTGCCAGCAGTTACTCCCCGGGGATGAGCACCGGGGAGCTGTTTTTT	CASSYSPGMSTGELFF
NA	TRBV7-9	TRBJ1-1	NA	TGTGCCAGCAGCTTAACTACGGGGGGCATGGCAGCTTTCTTT	CASSLTTGGMAAFF
NA	TRBV5-6	TRBJ1-6	NA	TGTGCCAGCAGCTTGGAGCGGGGAGCTTCACCCCTCCACTTT	CASSLERGASPLHF
NA	TRBV4-1	TRBJ1-4	NA	TGCGCCAGCAGCCAAGGGCGGCTCTCCGGATTCGGGGAAAAACTGTTTTTT	CASSQGRLSGFGEKLFF
TRBD1	TRBV5-1	TRBJ1-2	NA	TGCGCCAGCGGTCAGGGGGCTGCTGGCTACACCTTC	CASGQGAAGYTF
NA	TRBV27	TRBJ2-7	NA	TGTGCCAGCAGGCCTCAGGTCTTCGACAACTACGAGCAGTACTTC	CASRPQVFDNYEQYF
TRBD2	TRBV19	TRBJ2-5	once	TGTGCCAGTAGTAGCTTAGCGGGGGTCGAAACTCAAGAGACCCAGTACTTC	CASSSLAGVETQETQYF
NA	TRBV4-2	TRBJ2-2	NA	TGTGCCAGCAGCCAGCAGGAAAAGCTGTTTTTT	CASSQQEKLFF
TRBD2	TRBV7-9	TRBJ2-7	once	TGTGCCAGCAGCACGGGACTAGCGGGGGGCGAGCAGTACTTC	CASSTGLAGGEQYF
NA	TRBV2	TRBJ1-2	NA	TGTGCCAGCAGTGAACCCCGCCAGGTCAGCTATGGCTACACCTTC	CASSEPRQVSYGYTF
TRBD2	TRBV5-4	TRBJ2-5	NA	TGTGCCAGCAGCTTGAAGTTAGCGGGGGGCCCGGAGGAGACCCAGTACTTC	CASSLKLAGGPEETQYF
NA	TRBV3-1/TRBV3-2	TRBJ1-6	NA	TGTGCCAGCAGCCCAGGGTATTCACCCCTCCACTTT	CASSPGYSPLHF
TRBD2	TRBV12-5	TRBJ2-1	NA	TGTGCTAGTGGTTTGGTAAGCGGGGGGGCCTACAATGAGCAGTTCTTC	CASGLVSGGAYNEQFF
NA	TRBV3-1/TRBV3-2	TRBJ2-2	NA	TGTGCCAGCAGCCACCAATACACCGGGGAGCTGTTTTTT	CASSHQYTGELFF